The rows below give T cell receptor beta chains drawn from one sample of a study of CD8 T cells in ankylosing spondylitis. TCRdb redid the calling of the 5' RACE reads with MiXCR, one entry per CDR3 protein. Here the sample spans about 130,000 distinct CDR3 sequences, 7% being singletons. Sequenced: blood, either unsorted or a sorted T cell fraction (not recorded which). The receptors stem from a male donor with ankylosing spondylitis or in good health (not recorded which). Both conserved end residues are part of each CDR3. Fields, in order: V gene, clone size, D gene, J gene, CDR3 DNA, CDR3 protein. D genes are given only for firm matches. Size is stated for part of the rows, as once, few or many counts, or as a class when the clone is expanded.

V: TRBV14
size: .
D: .
J: TRBJ2-7
DNA: TGTGCCAGCAGCCAAGTCCGGGGGAGCAGCGAGCAGTACTTC
CDR3: CASSQVRGSSEQYF

V: TRBV3-1
size: many
D: .
J: TRBJ2-1
DNA: TGTGCCAGCAGCCAAATAGGTGTGGGCTCCTACAATGAGCAGTTCTTC
CDR3: CASSQIGVGSYNEQFF

V: TRBV11-2
size: many
D: TRBD2
J: TRBJ2-7
DNA: TGTGCCAGCAGCTTATATCTAGCGGGGGACTTCTCCTACGAGCAGTACTTC
CDR3: CASSLYLAGDFSYEQYF

V: TRBV5-1
size: many
D: TRBD1
J: TRBJ1-2
DNA: TGCGCCAGCAGTCGGACAGGGGATAACTATGGCTACACCTTC
CDR3: CASSRTGDNYGYTF

V: TRBV29-1
size: many
D: .
J: TRBJ2-2
DNA: TGCAGCGTTGAAGATCGGGGAAACACCGGGGAGCTGTTTTTT
CDR3: CSVEDRGNTGELFF

V: TRBV20-1
size: few
D: .
J: TRBJ2-3
DNA: TGCAGTGCTAGAGGGTACAGGCGAACTAGCACAGATACGCAGTATTTT
CDR3: CSARGYRRTSTDTQYF

V: TRBV20-1
size: .
D: .
J: TRBJ2-7
DNA: TGCAGTGCTAGGGACAACTCCTACGAGCAGTACTTC
CDR3: CSARDNSYEQYF

V: TRBV18
size: many
D: TRBD1
J: TRBJ1-6
DNA: TGTGCCAGCTCCCTCGGACAGGAGGATTCACCCCTCCACTTT
CDR3: CASSLGQEDSPLHF

V: TRBV15
size: many
D: TRBD2
J: TRBJ2-3
DNA: TGTGCCACCAGCAGAGCCGGTCTAGCGGGAGTAGAAACAGATACGCAGTATTTT
CDR3: CATSRAGLAGVETDTQYF

V: TRBV29-1
size: many
D: TRBD2
J: TRBJ2-7
DNA: TGCAGCGTTTCGGGACTAGCCGTCCGGGAGCAGTACTTC
CDR3: CSVSGLAVREQYF

V: TRBV5-1
size: many
D: .
J: TRBJ2-5
DNA: TGCGCCAGCAGGCCAGGCTGGATGGAGACCCAGTACTTC
CDR3: CASRPGWMETQYF

V: TRBV7-2
size: many
D: TRBD2
J: TRBJ2-2
DNA: TGTGCCAGCAGCCTGGGACTAGCGGGGGGGCTTACCGGGGAGCTGTTTTTT
CDR3: CASSLGLAGGLTGELFF

V: TRBV5-1
size: few
D: TRBD1
J: TRBJ1-1
DNA: TGCGCCAGCAGCTCCGGACAGGGCACGGGTGAAGCTTTCTTT
CDR3: CASSSGQGTGEAFF

V: TRBV29-1
size: many
D: .
J: TRBJ2-1
DNA: TGCAGCGTTAAGGAGGAAGAGCAGTTCTTC
CDR3: CSVKEEEQFF

V: TRBV29-1
size: many
D: TRBD2
J: TRBJ2-1
DNA: TGCACCTCTAGCGGGACTCGAAATGAGCAGTTCTTC
CDR3: CTSSGTRNEQFF

V: TRBV7-9
size: .
D: TRBD2
J: TRBJ2-3
DNA: TGTGCCAGCAGCTCAACCGGGACTAGCGGCACAGATACGCAGTATTTT
CDR3: CASSSTGTSGTDTQYF

V: TRBV7-9
size: .
D: .
J: TRBJ1-1
DNA: TGTGCCAGCAGCTACCGGGACATCATGAACACTGAAGCTTTCTTT
CDR3: CASSYRDIMNTEAFF

V: TRBV20-1
size: .
D: .
J: TRBJ1-5
DNA: TGCAGTGCTAGGGGAATAAAGGGGAATCAGCCCCAGCATTTT
CDR3: CSARGIKGNQPQHF

V: TRBV5-1
size: many
D: .
J: TRBJ1-1
DNA: TGCGCCAGCAGCTTGGTTGGGGACACTGAAGCTTTCTTT
CDR3: CASSLVGDTEAFF

V: TRBV20-1
size: many
D: TRBD1
J: TRBJ1-1
DNA: TGCAGTGCTAGAGATACAGGGGTGTACACTGAAGCTTTCTTT
CDR3: CSARDTGVYTEAFF

V: TRBV6-1
size: many
D: .
J: TRBJ1-5
DNA: TGTGCCAGCGGTATGGTCTGGACCCCGGGGAGCAATCAGCCCCAGCATTTT
CDR3: CASGMVWTPGSNQPQHF

V: TRBV5-1
size: many
D: TRBD2
J: TRBJ2-7
DNA: TGCGCCAGCAGGCTTAGCGGGAGCTTTGCCGAGCAGTACTTC
CDR3: CASRLSGSFAEQYF

V: TRBV28
size: many
D: .
J: TRBJ2-3
DNA: TGTGCCAGCAGCCCAGGGCTCCGCGGGCAGTATTTT
CDR3: CASSPGLRGQYF

V: TRBV2
size: many
D: .
J: TRBJ2-7
DNA: TGTGCCAGCAGTGAAGAGGCAGGGGCGTTCTACGAGCAGTACTTC
CDR3: CASSEEAGAFYEQYF

V: TRBV7-2
size: few
D: TRBD2
J: TRBJ2-1
DNA: TGTGCCAGCAGCTCTCAGCGGGAGCTTCTAAAAATCAATGAGCAGTTCTTC
CDR3: CASSSQRELLKINEQFF

V: TRBV20-1
size: many
D: .
J: TRBJ2-3
DNA: TGCAGTGCTAGTTCGGGGAGTGGGGGCACAGATACGCAGTATTTT
CDR3: CSASSGSGGTDTQYF

V: TRBV9
size: many
D: .
J: TRBJ2-3
DNA: TGTGCCAGCAGCGTATATGGCGATTTCACAGATACGCAGTATTTT
CDR3: CASSVYGDFTDTQYF

V: TRBV29-1
size: many
D: .
J: TRBJ2-7
DNA: TGCAGCGTTGGGGCAACAGGGTACGAGCAGTACTTC
CDR3: CSVGATGYEQYF

V: TRBV5-1
size: many
D: .
J: TRBJ2-3
DNA: TGCGCCAGCGCCCTAACCGGTGAGACGGCCACAGATACGCAGTATTTT
CDR3: CASALTGETATDTQYF

V: TRBV6-1
size: many
D: .
J: TRBJ2-2
DNA: TGTGCCAGCAGACCCCCTCACGGCGGTAACACCGGGGAGCTGTTTTTT
CDR3: CASRPPHGGNTGELFF

V: TRBV5-1
size: few
D: TRBD2
J: TRBJ2-5
DNA: TGCGCCAGCAGTCCAGCGGGGAGGGAGACCCAGTACTTC
CDR3: CASSPAGRETQYF

V: TRBV7-8
size: .
D: TRBD1
J: TRBJ2-7
DNA: TGTGCCAGCAGCGCCCCGCCCGGGACAGGGGGCATGTACGAGCAGTACTTC
CDR3: CASSAPPGTGGMYEQYF

V: TRBV10-3
size: many
D: .
J: TRBJ2-1
DNA: TGTGCCATCAGTGACTCTACGGCTACCTACAATGAGCAGTTCTTC
CDR3: CAISDSTATYNEQFF

V: TRBV7-8
size: many
D: .
J: TRBJ2-4
DNA: TGTGCCAGCAGCCCCAGTGGGGGCCCGTTTATTCAGTACTTC
CDR3: CASSPSGGPFIQYF

V: TRBV20-1
size: many
D: TRBD1
J: TRBJ1-2
DNA: TGCAGTGCCCCCGACAGGGAGAACTATGGCTACACCTTC
CDR3: CSAPDRENYGYTF

V: TRBV28
size: many
D: .
J: TRBJ2-7
DNA: TGTGCCAGCAGTTTAGCGGACAAAAACGCCTACGAGCAGTACTTC
CDR3: CASSLADKNAYEQYF

V: TRBV20-1
size: many
D: .
J: TRBJ1-2
DNA: TGCAGTGCTAGAGGCCTTCCTGGCTACACCTTC
CDR3: CSARGLPGYTF

V: TRBV20-1
size: many
D: TRBD2
J: TRBJ2-7
DNA: TGCAGTGCTAGAAAAGCGGGGATATTTTACGAGCAGTACTTC
CDR3: CSARKAGIFYEQYF

V: TRBV2
size: many
D: TRBD2
J: TRBJ2-3
DNA: TGTGCCAGCAGTGAACTAGCGGGGGCCATCACAGATACGCAGTATTTT
CDR3: CASSELAGAITDTQYF

V: TRBV30
size: many
D: TRBD1
J: TRBJ1-5
DNA: TGTGCCTGGAGTGTAGACAGGGGAATCCTTCAGCCCCAGCATTTT
CDR3: CAWSVDRGILQPQHF

V: TRBV7-2
size: few
D: .
J: TRBJ1-1
DNA: TGTGCCAGCAGCTTCGAGCACACTGAAGCTTTCTTT
CDR3: CASSFEHTEAFF

V: TRBV5-6
size: many
D: TRBD1
J: TRBJ2-3
DNA: TGTGCCAGCAGCTTGGGCCCGACAGGGACGGCTAGCACAGATACGCAGTATTTT
CDR3: CASSLGPTGTASTDTQYF

V: TRBV25-1
size: many
D: .
J: TRBJ2-7
DNA: TGTGCCAGCAGTGAAGTCGGGCAGGGAGATTACGAGCAGTACTTC
CDR3: CASSEVGQGDYEQYF

V: TRBV19
size: many
D: TRBD1
J: TRBJ2-7
DNA: TGTGCCAGTAGTCCTACCCGGGACAGGGGCTACGAGCAGTACTTC
CDR3: CASSPTRDRGYEQYF

V: TRBV20-1
size: many
D: .
J: TRBJ1-2
DNA: TGCAGTGCTAGAGTGGACGGACGGTACGAACGCTATGGCTACACCTTC
CDR3: CSARVDGRYERYGYTF

V: TRBV12-3/TRBV12-4
size: many
D: .
J: TRBJ1-4
DNA: TGTGCCAGCAGTTTATCTTCGACGGGGGAAAAACTGTTTTTT
CDR3: CASSLSSTGEKLFF